One and the same sample provided the 8 T cell receptor beta chains below, sequenced in a study of OX40 agonist ivuxolimab in advanced cancers. TCRdb keeps only in-frame clones here, not all; method: immunoSEQ multiplex PCR. The sample contains about 46,000 clones, about 83% of which appear only once. The sequencing used CD4+ or CD8+ T cells sorted from blood, collected in a trial of the OX40 agonist ivuxolimab. Receptors originate from an adult with an advanced solid tumor such as melanoma, head and neck, liver or kidney cancer.

This sequence joins TRBV5-1 and TRBJ2-3; 9 positions match TRBD1. J lost 4 bases, V lost 4 bases, and 4 bases had no gene match. The CDR3 runs 14 residues. Germline loops: CDR1 SGHRS, CDR2 YFSETQ. CDR3 residues: CASSKDRGADTQYF. The CDR3 nucleotides are TGCGCCAGCAGCAAGGACAGGGGCGCAGATACGCAGTATTTT.

This chain joins TRBV9 and TRBJ1-1, with D uncertain. The CDR3 has 16 residues. Trimming left V 3 bases short and J 2 bases short, with 17 bases between. Germline-derived CDR1 and CDR2 are SGDLS and YYNGEE. The CDR3 protein is CASSGAGSLYNTEAFF. Written as DNA, the CDR3 is TGTGCCAGCAGCGGCGCGGGATCCCTCTATAACACTGAAGCTTTCTTT.

The chain has TRBV4-2 and TRBJ2-3; TRBD2 agrees at 7 bases. V trimming: 6 bases; J trimming: 3 bases; junction bases outside the gene matches: 6. The germline V gene has CDR1 LGHNA and CDR2 YNFKEQ. The CDR3 runs to 14 residues. The CDR3 DNA reads as TGTGCCAGCAGGTTATGGCGGGAGACAGATACGCAGTATTTT. Its protein is CASRLWRETDTQYF.

The V and J genes are TRBV7-8 and TRBJ2-3; TRBD1 matches at 11 bases. The CDR3 consists of 14 residues. CDR1 is SGHVS and CDR2 is FQNEAQ in the germline V gene. Losses at the gene ends were 4 bases for V and 6 bases for J; bases not matched to a gene: 3. The CDR3 sequence is CASSSGQGGDTQYF. The CDR3 region has the DNA TGTGCCAGCAGCTCGGGACAGGGGGGGGATACGCAGTATTTT.

The chain has TRBV11-1 and TRBJ2-5; 7 bases are shared with TRBD1. Germline V gene lookup returns CDR1 SGHAT and CDR2 FQDESV (reference sequence). The CDR3 has 15 residues. Losses at the gene ends were 1 base for V and 5 bases for J; bases not matched to a gene: 7. In DNA form, the CDR3 reads TGTGCCAGCAGCTTAGTAGAAGGGGGCGGGGAGACCCAGTACTTC. It codes for CASSLVEGGGETQYF.

The V call is TRBV7-6, the J call TRBJ1-1, with 7 nucleotides matching TRBD1. The CDR3 extends over 14 amino acids. V dropped 4 bases and J dropped 1; count of bases not matched to a gene: 3. The V gene's germline CDR1 is SGHVS and CDR2 FNYEAQ. In DNA form, the CDR3 reads TGTGCCAGCAGCTACGGGACAGCGAACACTGAAGCTTTCTTT. Protein sequence: CASSYGTANTEAFF.

The J gene is TRBJ2-3, the V gene TRBV9; a weak D match, TRBD2 (6 bases). Germline CDR1 is SGDLS and CDR2 is YYNGEE. V lost 3 bases and J 2 bases, leaving 16 bases between the germline ends. The CDR3 spans 16 residues. The CDR3 reads CASSATGTRLTDTQYF. The CDR3 bases are TGTGCCAGCAGCGCTACCGGGACTCGTCTCACAGATACGCAGTATTTT.

The table lists this clone with a few counts. J is TRBJ2-7 and V is TRBV14; D unclear. Germline V gene data show CDR1 as SGHDN and CDR2 as FVKESK. V was cut by 1 base and J by 2 bases, with 15 bases left in between. CDR3 length equals 16 residues. The CDR3 nucleotides read TGTGCCAGCAGCCAAGGATCCCCACTACTTCCCTACGAGCAGTACTTC. Its protein product is CASSQGSPLLPYEQYF.